This TCR beta chain derives from a study of blood T cell repertoires in COVID-19. Across the whole study: PBMCs, B-cell-depleted T cells, or T cells were the source of the cDNA or gDNA that made up the material.

The study recruited people aged roughly 18 to 100 years across about two dozen US areas. Trimming took 5 bases from V and 9 from J; bases not matched to a gene: 9. This CDR3 has 15 amino acids. Germline CDR1 reads LGHDT; CDR2 reads YNNKEL (reference sequence). Original analysis: The assay estimated nucleated cells by amplifying reference gene primers. Repertoires were generated with immunoSEQ multiplex PCR, while TCRdb's copy carries only in-frame clones and drops some. The V and J calls and the clone size are those of that table, but D and trimming were determined from the DNA. The table shows just over 300,000 clones, with approximately 83% occurring only once.

This TCR came from a man aged 30-40 years who had recovered from COVID-19. Source material: PBMCs or T cells enriched from blood (not recorded which). The chain carries TRBV3-1 (or the pseudogene TRBV3-2) and TRBJ1-5; 11 bases are a match to TRBD1. The CDR3 reads CASSEGTGGTGPQHF. The DNA for the CDR3 is TGTGCCAGCAGCGAAGGGACAGGGGGGACTGGGCCCCAGCATTTT.